Described below is a single T cell receptor (beta chain) sequence and its context. What it binds is unknown. The sample is drawn from a study of cytomegalovirus exposure and HLA in healthy donors. Notes on the study in general: A later analysis found common viral pathogens apparently linked to several of the most significant clusters. The Asian-associated ancestry cluster reportedly had fewer N-insertions than the roughly 700-donor mean in a later analysis.

The germline gives CDR1 MDHEN, CDR2 SYDVKM. Trimming removed 1 base at V and 1 base at J, with 11 bases between. This CDR3 region has 15 residues. 60 Vbeta and 13 Jbeta primers were used in PCR. Measured with immunoSEQ multiplex PCR; TCRdb has only the in-frame clones, and not every one. Among some 160,000 clones listed, under 85% were seen once. The material sequenced was PBMCs. The receptor comes from a woman in her twenties or thirties in good health and CMV-seronegative. The genes are TRBV28 and TRBJ2-7; D might be TRBD1 (6 bases). The CDR3 DNA reads TGTGCCAGCAGTTTATTCTGGACAGCTTCCTACGAGCAGTACTTC. Translated, it gives CASSLFWTASYEQYF. The full variable domain, rest sourced from reference TRBV28 and TRBJ2-7, is DVKVTQSSRYLVKRTGEKVFLECVQDMDHENMFWYRQDPGLGLRLIYFSYDVKMKEKGDIPEGYSVSREKKERFSLILESASTNQTSMYLCASSLFWTASYEQYFGPGTRLTVT.